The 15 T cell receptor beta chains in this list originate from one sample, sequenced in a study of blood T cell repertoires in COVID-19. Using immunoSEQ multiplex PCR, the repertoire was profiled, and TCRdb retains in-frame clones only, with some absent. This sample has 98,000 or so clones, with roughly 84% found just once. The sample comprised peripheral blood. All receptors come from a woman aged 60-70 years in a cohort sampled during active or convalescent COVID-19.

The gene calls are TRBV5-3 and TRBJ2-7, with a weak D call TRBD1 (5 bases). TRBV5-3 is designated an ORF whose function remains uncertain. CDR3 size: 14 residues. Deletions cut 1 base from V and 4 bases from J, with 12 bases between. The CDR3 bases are TGTGCCAGAAGCTTGTGGTCAGGGTCGTACGAGCAGTACTTC. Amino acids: CARSLWSGSYEQYF.

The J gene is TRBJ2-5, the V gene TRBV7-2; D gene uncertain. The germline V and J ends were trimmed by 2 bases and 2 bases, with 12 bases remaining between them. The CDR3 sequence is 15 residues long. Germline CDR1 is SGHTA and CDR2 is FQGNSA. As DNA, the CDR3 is TGTGCCAGCAGCTTATGGCAGGCCCCGCAAGAGACCCAGTACTTC. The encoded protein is CASSLWQAPQETQYF. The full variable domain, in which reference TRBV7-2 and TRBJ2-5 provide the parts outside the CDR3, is GAGVSQSPSNKVTEKGKDVELRCDPISGHTALYWYRQSLGQGLEFLIYFQGNSAPDKSGLPSDRFSAERTGGSVSTLTIQRTQQEDSAVYLCASSLWQAPQETQYFGPGTRLLVL.

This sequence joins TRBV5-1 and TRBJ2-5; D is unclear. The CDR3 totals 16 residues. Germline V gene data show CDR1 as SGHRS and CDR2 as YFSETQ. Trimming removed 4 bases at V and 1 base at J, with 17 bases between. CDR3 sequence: CASSPAASKSQETQYF. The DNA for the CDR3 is TGCGCCAGCAGCCCGGCGGCCAGTAAGTCCCAAGAGACCCAGTACTTC.

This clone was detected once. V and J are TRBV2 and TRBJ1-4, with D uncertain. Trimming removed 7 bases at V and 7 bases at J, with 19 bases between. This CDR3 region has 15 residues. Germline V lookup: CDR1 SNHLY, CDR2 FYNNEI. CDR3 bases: TGTGCCAGCACCTGGTCGGACGGGGATGGTGAAAAACTGTTTTTT. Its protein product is CASTWSDGDGEKLFF.

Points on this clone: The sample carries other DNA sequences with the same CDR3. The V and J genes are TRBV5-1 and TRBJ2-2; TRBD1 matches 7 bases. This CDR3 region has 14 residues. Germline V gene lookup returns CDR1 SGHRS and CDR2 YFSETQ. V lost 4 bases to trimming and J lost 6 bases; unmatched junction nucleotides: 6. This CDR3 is CASSLRQGPGELFF. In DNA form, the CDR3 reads TGCGCCAGCAGCCTGAGACAGGGCCCCGGGGAGCTGTTTTTT.

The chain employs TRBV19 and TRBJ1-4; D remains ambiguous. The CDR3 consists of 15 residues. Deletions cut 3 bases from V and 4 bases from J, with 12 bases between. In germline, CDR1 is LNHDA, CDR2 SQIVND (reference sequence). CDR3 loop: CASSIVRGGNEKLFF. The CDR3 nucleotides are TGTGCCAGTAGTATTGTCCGAGGCGGTAATGAAAAACTGTTTTTT.

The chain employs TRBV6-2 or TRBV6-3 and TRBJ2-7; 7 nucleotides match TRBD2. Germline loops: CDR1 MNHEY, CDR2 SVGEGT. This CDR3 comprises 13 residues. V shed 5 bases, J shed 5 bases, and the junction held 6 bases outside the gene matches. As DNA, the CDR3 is TGTGCCAGCAGTAAGACTAGCACCGACGAGCAGTACTTC. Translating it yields CASSKTSTDEQYF.

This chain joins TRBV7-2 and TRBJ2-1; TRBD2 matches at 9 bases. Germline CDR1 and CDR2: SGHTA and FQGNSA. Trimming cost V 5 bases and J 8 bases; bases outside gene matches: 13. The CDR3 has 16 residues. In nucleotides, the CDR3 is TGTGCCAGCAGCGAGCGGCGGGGGGGCCTTCGGTATGAGCAGTTCTTC. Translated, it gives CASSERRGGLRYEQFF.

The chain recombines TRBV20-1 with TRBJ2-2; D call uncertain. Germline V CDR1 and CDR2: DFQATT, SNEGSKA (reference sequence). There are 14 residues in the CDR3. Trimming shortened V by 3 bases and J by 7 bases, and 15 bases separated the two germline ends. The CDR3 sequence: CSASPPGRNGELFF. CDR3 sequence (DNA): TGCAGTGCTAGTCCCCCTGGCAGGAACGGGGAGCTGTTTTTT.

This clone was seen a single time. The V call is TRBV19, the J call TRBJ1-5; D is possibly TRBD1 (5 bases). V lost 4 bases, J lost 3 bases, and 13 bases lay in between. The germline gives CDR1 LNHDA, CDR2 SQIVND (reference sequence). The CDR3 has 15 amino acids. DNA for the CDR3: TGTGCCAGTAGTACAGGGTCGGGGGTCAATCAGCCCCAGCATTTT. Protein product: CASSTGSGVNQPQHF.

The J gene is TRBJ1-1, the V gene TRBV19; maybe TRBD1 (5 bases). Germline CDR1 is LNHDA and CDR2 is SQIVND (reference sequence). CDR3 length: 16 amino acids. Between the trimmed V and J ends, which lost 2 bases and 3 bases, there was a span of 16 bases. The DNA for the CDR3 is TGTGCCAGTAGTATACCTGGTTGGGGCAGGGACACTGAAGCTTTCTTT. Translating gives CASSIPGWGRDTEAFF.

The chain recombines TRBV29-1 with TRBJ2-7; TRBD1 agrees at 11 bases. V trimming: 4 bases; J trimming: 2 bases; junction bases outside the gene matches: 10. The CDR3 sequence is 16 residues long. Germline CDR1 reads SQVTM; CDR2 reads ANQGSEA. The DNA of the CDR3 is TGCAGCGTTGTCGGAGCGGGACAGGGGGTACCCTACGAGCAGTACTTC. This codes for CSVVGAGQGVPYEQYF.

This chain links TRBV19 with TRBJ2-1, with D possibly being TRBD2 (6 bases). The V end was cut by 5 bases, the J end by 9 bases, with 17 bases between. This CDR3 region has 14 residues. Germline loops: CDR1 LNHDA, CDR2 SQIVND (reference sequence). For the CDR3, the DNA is TGTGCCAGTAGTCCTACCGGGGAGGAAAGTGAGCAGTTCTTC. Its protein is CASSPTGEESEQFF.

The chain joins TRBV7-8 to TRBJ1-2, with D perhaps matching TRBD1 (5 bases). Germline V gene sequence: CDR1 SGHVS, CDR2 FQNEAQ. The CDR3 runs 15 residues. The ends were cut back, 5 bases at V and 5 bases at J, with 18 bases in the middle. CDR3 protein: CASSPPGLKAYGYTF. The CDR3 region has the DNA TGTGCCAGCAGCCCCCCGGGACTGAAAGCGTATGGCTACACCTTC. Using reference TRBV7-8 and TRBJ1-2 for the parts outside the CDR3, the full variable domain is GAGVSQSPRYKVAKRGQDVALRCDPISGHVSLFWYQQALGQGPEFLTYFQNEAQLDKSGLPSDRFFAERPEGSVSTLKIQRTQQEDSAVYLCASSPPGLKAYGYTFGSGTRLTVV.

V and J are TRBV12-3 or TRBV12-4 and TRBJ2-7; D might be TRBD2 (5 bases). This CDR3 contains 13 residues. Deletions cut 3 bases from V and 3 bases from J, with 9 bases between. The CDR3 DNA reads TGTGCCAGCAGTTTTAGTGGGAGCTACGAGCAGTACTTC. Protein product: CASSFSGSYEQYF.